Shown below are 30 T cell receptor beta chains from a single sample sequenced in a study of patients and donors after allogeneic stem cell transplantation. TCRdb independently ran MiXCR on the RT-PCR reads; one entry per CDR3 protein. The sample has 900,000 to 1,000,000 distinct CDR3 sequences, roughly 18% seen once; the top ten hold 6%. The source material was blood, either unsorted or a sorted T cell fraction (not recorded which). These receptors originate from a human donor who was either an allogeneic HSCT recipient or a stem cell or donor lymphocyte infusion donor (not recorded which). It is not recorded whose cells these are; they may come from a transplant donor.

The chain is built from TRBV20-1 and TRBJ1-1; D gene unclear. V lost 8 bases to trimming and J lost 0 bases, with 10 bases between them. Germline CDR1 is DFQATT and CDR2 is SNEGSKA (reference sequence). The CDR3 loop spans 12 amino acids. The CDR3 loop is CSRGRMNTEAFF. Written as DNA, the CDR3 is TGCAGTCGCGGACGGATGAACACTGAAGCTTTCTTT.

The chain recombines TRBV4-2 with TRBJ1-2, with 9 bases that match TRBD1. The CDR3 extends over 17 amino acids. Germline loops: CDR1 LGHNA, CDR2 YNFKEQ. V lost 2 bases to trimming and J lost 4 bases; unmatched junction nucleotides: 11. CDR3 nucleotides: TGTGCCAGCAGCCAACCTACCGACAGGGGGTACCCCTATGGCTACACCTTC. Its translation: CASSQPTDRGYPYGYTF.

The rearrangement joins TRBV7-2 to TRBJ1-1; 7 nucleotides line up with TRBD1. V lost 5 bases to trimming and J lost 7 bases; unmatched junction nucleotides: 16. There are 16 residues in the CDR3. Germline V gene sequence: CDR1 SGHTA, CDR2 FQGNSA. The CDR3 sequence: CASSLGGRQGQVEAFF. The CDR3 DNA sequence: TGTGCCAGCAGCCTAGGGGGCCGACAGGGCCAGGTTGAAGCTTTCTTT.

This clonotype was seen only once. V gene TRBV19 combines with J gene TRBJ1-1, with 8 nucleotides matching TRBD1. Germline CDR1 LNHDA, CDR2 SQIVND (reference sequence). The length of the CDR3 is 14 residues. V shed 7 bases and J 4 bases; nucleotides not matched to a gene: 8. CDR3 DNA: TGTGCCAGTACCCCGACAGGGGCAGGCACTGAAGCTTTCTTT. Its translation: CASTPTGAGTEAFF.

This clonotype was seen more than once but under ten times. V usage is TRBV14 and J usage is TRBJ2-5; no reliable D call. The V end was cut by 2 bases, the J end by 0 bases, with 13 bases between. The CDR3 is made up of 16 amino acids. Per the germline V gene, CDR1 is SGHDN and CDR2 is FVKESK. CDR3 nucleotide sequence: TGTGCCAGCAGCCAAAGCCCTGTGGGGTACCAAGAGACCCAGTACTTC. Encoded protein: CASSQSPVGYQETQYF.

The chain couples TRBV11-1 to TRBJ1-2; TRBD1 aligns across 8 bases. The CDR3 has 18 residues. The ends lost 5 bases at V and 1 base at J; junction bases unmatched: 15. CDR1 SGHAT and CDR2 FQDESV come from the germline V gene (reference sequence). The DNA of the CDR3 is TGTGCCAGCAGCCTAGATTACTGGGGACAGGAAAATAACTATGGCTACACCTTC. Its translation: CASSLDYWGQENNYGYTF.

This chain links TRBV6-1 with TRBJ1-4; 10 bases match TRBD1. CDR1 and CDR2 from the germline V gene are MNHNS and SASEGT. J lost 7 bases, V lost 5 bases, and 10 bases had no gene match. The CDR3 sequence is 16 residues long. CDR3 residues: CASSPRAGTGAEKLFF. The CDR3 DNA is TGTGCCAGCAGTCCGCGAGCTGGGACAGGGGCTGAAAAACTGTTTTTT.

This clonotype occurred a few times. In nucleotides, the CDR3 is TGCGCCAGCAGCCAGATCGAACCGAGCTACGAGCAGTACTTC. Its protein is CASSQIEPSYEQYF. The V call is TRBV4-3, the J call TRBJ2-7, with no clear D. V dropped 3 bases and J dropped 3 bases, with 12 bases sitting between them. The CDR3 totals 14 residues. CDR1 is LGHNA and CDR2 is YSLEER in the germline V gene.

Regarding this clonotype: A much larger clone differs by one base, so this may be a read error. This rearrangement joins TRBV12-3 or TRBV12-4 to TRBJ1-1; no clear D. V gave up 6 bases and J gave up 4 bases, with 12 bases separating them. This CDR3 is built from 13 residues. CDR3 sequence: CASSFYRGTEAFF. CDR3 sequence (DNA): TGTGCCAGCAGCTTTTATAGAGGCACTGAAGCTTTCTTT.

The CDR3: CAWSAGGNTEAFF. The CDR3 nucleotides read TGTGCCTGGAGCGCTGGGGGTAACACTGAAGCTTTCTTT. The rearrangement joins TRBV30 to TRBJ1-1; TRBD1 is a possible D gene (5 bases). CDR1 GTSNPN and CDR2 SVGIG come from the germline V gene (reference sequence). This CDR3 spans 13 amino acids. Trimming left V 3 bases short and J 2 bases short, with 10 bases between.

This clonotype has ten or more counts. This CDR3 is CASSLAVETQYF. As DNA, the CDR3 is TGTGCCAGCAGCTTAGCTGTCGAGACCCAGTACTTC. V gene TRBV7-9 combines with J gene TRBJ2-5, with D hard to call. This CDR3 region has 12 residues. The V end lost 0 bases, the J end lost 5 bases, and 4 bases lay between the germline ends. Germline CDR1 reads SEHNR; CDR2 reads FQNEAQ (reference sequence).

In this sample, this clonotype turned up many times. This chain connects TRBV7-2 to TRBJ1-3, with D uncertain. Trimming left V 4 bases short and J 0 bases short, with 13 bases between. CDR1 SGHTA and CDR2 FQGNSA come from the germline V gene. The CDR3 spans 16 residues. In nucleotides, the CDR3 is TGTGCCAGCAGCTCGGAGCACCGACACTCTGGAAACACCATATATTTT. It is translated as CASSSEHRHSGNTIYF.

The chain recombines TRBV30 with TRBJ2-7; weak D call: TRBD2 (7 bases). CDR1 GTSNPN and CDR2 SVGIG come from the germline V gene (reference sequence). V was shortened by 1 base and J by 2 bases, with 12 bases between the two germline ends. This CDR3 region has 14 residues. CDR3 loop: CAWSGGGGAYEQYF. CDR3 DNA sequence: TGTGCCTGGAGTGGAGGGGGGGGTGCCTACGAGCAGTACTTC.

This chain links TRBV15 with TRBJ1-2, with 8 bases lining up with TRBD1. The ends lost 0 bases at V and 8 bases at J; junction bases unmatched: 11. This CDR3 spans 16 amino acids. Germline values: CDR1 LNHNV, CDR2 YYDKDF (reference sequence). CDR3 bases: TGTGCCACCAGCAGAGACGCAAAAGGACAGGGAGAAGGCTACACCTTC. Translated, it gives CATSRDAKGQGEGYTF.

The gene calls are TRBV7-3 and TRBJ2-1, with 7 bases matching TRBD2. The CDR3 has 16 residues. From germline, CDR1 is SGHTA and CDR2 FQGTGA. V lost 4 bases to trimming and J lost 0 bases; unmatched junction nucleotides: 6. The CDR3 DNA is TGTGCCAGCAGCTCCGGAGGGACTAACTCCTACAATGAGCAGTTCTTC. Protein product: CASSSGGTNSYNEQFF.

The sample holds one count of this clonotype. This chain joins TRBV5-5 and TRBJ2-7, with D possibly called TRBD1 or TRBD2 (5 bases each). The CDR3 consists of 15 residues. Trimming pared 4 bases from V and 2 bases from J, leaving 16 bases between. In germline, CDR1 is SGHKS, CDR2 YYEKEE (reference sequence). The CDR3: CASSRSGDGAYEQYF. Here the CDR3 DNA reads TGTGCCAGCAGCAGGAGTGGGGACGGGGCCTACGAGCAGTACTTC.

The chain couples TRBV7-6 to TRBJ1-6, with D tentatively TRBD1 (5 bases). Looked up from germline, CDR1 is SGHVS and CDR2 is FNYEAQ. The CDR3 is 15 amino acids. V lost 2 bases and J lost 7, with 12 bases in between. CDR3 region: CASSLKGPLNSPLHF. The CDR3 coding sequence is TGTGCCAGCAGCTTAAAGGGACCCCTCAATTCACCCCTCCACTTT. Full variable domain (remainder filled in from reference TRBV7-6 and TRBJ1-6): GAGVSQSPRYKVTKRGQDVALRCDPISGHVSLYWYRQALGQGPEFLTYFNYEAQQDKSGLPNDRFSAERPEGSISTLTIQRTEQRDSAMYRCASSLKGPLNSPLHFGNGTRLTVT.

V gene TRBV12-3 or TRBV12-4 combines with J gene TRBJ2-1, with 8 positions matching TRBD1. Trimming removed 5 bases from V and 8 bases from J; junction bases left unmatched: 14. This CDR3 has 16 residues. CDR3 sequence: CASSPRTDRGSYEQFF. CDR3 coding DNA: TGTGCCAGCAGTCCAAGAACAGACAGGGGCTCGTATGAGCAGTTCTTC.

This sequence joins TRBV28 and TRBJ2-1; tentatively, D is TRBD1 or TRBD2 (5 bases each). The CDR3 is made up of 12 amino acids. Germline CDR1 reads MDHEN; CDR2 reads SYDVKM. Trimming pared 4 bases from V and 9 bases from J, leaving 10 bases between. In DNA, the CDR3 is TGTGCCAGCAGTTCGGGACGCCCTGAGCAGTTCTTC. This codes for CASSSGRPEQFF.

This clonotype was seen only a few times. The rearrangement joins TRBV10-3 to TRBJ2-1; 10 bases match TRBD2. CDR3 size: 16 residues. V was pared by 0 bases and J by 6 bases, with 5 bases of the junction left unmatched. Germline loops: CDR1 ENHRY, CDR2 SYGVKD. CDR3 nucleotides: TGTGCCATCAGTGAGTCTGAGACTAGCGGGTCCAATGAGCAGTTCTTC. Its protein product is CAISESETSGSNEQFF.

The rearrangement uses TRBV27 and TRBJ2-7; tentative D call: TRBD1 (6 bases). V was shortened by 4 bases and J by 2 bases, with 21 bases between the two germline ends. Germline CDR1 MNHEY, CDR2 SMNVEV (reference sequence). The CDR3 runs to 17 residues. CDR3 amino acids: CASSSGPGTPIPYEQYF. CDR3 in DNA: TGTGCCAGCAGTTCCGGACCCGGGACACCAATACCCTACGAGCAGTACTTC.

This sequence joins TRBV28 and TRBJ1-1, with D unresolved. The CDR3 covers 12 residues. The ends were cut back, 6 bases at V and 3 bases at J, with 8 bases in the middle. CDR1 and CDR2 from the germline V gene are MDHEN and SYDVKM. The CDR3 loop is CASRLVDTEAFF. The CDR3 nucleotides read TGTGCCAGCAGGCTCGTCGACACTGAAGCTTTCTTT.

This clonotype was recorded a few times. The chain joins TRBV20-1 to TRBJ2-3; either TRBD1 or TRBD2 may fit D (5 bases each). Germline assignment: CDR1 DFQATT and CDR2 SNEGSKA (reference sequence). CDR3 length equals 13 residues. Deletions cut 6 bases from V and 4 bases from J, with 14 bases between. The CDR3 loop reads CSAPVQGPDTQYF. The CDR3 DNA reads TGCAGTGCCCCAGTCCAGGGACCAGATACGCAGTATTTT.

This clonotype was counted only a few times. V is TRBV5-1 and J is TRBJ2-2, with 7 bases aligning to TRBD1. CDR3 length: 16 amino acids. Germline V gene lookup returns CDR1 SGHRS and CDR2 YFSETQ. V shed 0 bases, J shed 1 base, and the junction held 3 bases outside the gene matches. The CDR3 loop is CASSLVTGMNTGELFF. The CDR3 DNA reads TGCGCCAGCAGCTTGGTGACAGGGATGAACACCGGGGAGCTGTTTTTT.

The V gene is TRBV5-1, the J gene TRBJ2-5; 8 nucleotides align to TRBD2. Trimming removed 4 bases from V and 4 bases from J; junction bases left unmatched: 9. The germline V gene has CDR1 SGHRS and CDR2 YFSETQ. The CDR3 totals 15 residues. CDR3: CASSTRAGEAETQYF. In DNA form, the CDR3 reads TGCGCCAGCAGCACACGAGCGGGGGAGGCAGAGACCCAGTACTTC.

The CDR3 spells CASSQPQRGGPGGELFF. CDR3 nucleotide sequence: TGTGCCAGCAGCCAGCCTCAGCGGGGGGGCCCAGGCGGGGAGCTGTTTTTT. The chain couples TRBV4-2 to TRBJ2-2; 10 positions match TRBD2. After removal of 3 bases from V and 7 bases from J, the junction contained 11 bases not matched to a gene. The CDR3 sequence is 17 residues long. Per germline, CDR1 LGHNA and CDR2 YNFKEQ.

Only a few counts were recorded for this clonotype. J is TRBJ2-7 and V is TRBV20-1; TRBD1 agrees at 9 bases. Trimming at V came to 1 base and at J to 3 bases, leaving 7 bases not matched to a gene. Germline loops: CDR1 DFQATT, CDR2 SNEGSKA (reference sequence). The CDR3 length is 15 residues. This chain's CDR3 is CSARGWAGQGYEQYF. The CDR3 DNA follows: TGCAGTGCTAGAGGTTGGGCGGGACAGGGCTACGAGCAGTACTTC.

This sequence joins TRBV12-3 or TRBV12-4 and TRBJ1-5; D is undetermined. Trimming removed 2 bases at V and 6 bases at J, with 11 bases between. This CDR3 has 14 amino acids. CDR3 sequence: CASSLSGQTQPQHF. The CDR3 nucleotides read TGTGCCAGCAGTTTATCGGGTCAAACTCAGCCCCAGCATTTT.

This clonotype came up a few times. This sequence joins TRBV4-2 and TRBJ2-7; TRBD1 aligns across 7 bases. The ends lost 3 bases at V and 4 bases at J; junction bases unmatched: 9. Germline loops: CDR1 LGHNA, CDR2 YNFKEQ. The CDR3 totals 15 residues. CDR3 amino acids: CASSQRTGTSYEQYF. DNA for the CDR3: TGTGCCAGCAGCCAGAGGACAGGAACCTCTTACGAGCAGTACTTC.

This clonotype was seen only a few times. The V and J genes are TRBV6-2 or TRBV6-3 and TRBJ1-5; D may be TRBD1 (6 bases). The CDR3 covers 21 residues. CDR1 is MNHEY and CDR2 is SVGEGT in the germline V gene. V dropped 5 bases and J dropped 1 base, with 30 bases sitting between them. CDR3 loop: CASSTATGGRGGIWSNQPQHF. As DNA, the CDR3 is TGTGCCAGCAGTACGGCCACGGGGGGCAGGGGAGGGATATGGAGCAATCAGCCCCAGCATTTT.